The 18 T cell receptor beta chains given below trace back to one sample, sequenced in a study of vaccination and CD4 T cells after COVID-19. Sequenced with the Oncomine TCR Beta short-read assay was DNA taken from cultured CD4+ T cells. TCRdb processed the PCR reads anew with MiXCR; each CDR3 protein has one entry. The repertoire holds 15,000 or so distinct CDR3 sequences, with over 50% as singletons. Treatment indicated: approximately 9-day PBMC culture with coronavirus spike peptide pools or control peptides (ViraFEST assay). These receptors have no identified antigens. Specimen: CD4+ T cells from blood, cultured in vitro. The receptors were gathered from a human donor who had recovered from COVID-19.

The chain uses TRBV19 and TRBJ1-1; D is unresolved. The V gene's germline CDR1 is LNHDA and CDR2 SQIVND (reference sequence). With 5 bases removed from V and 5 bases from J, the gap between germline ends came to 18 bases. The length of the CDR3 is 15 residues. The CDR3 region is CASSPLVGGRTEAFF. The CDR3 DNA follows: TGTGCCAGTAGTCCCCTCGTTGGAGGGAGAACTGAAGCTTTCTTT. Complete variable domain (other parts from reference TRBV19 and TRBJ1-1): DGGITQSPKYLFRKEGQNVTLSCEQNLNHDAMYWYRQDPGQGLRLIYYSQIVNDFQKGDIAEGYSVSREKKESFPLTVTSAQKNPTAFYLCASSPLVGGRTEAFFGQGTRLTVV.

This chain uses TRBV29-1 with TRBJ1-3; 7 nucleotides line up with TRBD1. CDR3 length: 14 amino acids. Germline V lookup: CDR1 SQVTM, CDR2 ANQGSEA. Trimming removed 7 bases from V and 2 bases from J; junction bases left unmatched: 8. In DNA, the CDR3 is TGCAGCGCTGGGCCTACAGGGGCTGGAAACACCATATATTTT. It yields the protein CSAGPTGAGNTIYF.

By frequency in the sample, this clonotype is large. J is TRBJ1-3 and V is TRBV6-2 or TRBV6-3, with D possibly TRBD1 on 5 matching bases. The germline V gene encodes CDR1 MNHEY and CDR2 SVGEGT. This CDR3 is built from 14 residues. With 7 bases removed from V and 2 bases from J, the gap between germline ends came to 12 bases. This CDR3 reads CASTQAGTGNTIYF. CDR3 coding DNA: TGTGCCAGCACCCAAGCAGGGACTGGAAACACCATATATTTT.

The chain is built from TRBV28 and TRBJ2-7, with D perhaps assigned TRBD1 or TRBD2 (5 bases each). The CDR3 loop spans 15 amino acids. Trimming shortened V by 2 bases and J by 0 bases, and 11 bases separated the two germline ends. CDR1 is MDHEN, CDR2 SYDVKM, per germline. CDR3 sequence: CASSLVGRISYEQYF. The CDR3 nucleotides are TGTGCCAGCAGTTTAGTGGGACGGATCTCCTACGAGCAGTACTTC. The full variable domain, its missing parts supplied by reference TRBV28 and TRBJ2-7, is DVKVTQSSRYLVKRTGEKVFLECVQDMDHENMFWYRQDPGLGLRLIYFSYDVKMKEKGDIPEGYSVSREKKERFSLILESASTNQTSMYLCASSLVGRISYEQYFGPGTRLTVT.

This clonotype was observed once. This chain joins TRBV2 and TRBJ1-1; D ambiguous. Trimming shortened V by 6 bases and J by 2 bases, and 10 bases separated the two germline ends. CDR3 length: 13 amino acids. Germline loops: CDR1 SNHLY, CDR2 FYNNEI. CDR3 sequence: CASSPEVNTEAFF. As DNA, the CDR3 is TGTGCCAGCAGCCCCGAAGTAAACACTGAAGCTTTCTTT.

Only a few counts were recorded for this clonotype. The rearrangement joins TRBV20-1 to TRBJ1-3; 9 bases match TRBD1. V gave up 5 bases and J gave up 4 bases; unmatched junction bases: 3. CDR1 is DFQATT and CDR2 is SNEGSKA in the germline V gene (reference sequence). The length of the CDR3 is 13 residues. Here the CDR3 DNA reads TGCAGTGCTCCAGGACAGGGGGGAAACACCATATATTTT. This sequence encodes CSAPGQGGNTIYF.

V gene TRBV30 combines with J gene TRBJ2-7, with TRBD2 as a possible D gene (5 bases). Germline V gene sequence: CDR1 GTSNPN, CDR2 SVGIG (reference sequence). V was cut by 0 bases and J by 3 bases, with 9 bases left in between. CDR3 length equals 13 residues. The DNA for the CDR3 is TGTGCCTGGAGTGTGAGGGATCGCTACGAGCAGTACTTC. It codes for CAWSVRDRYEQYF.

This clonotype was counted once. The rearrangement links TRBV27 to TRBJ1-1; a weak D match, TRBD1 (5 bases). This CDR3 has 15 amino acids. Germline CDR1 and CDR2: MNHEY and SMNVEV (reference sequence). Trimming took 8 bases from V and 0 from J, leaving 16 bases between them. The DNA of the CDR3 is TGTGCCAGCTCGGACACCAGAAAAATGAACACTGAAGCTTTCTTT. Translating it yields CASSDTRKMNTEAFF.

DNA of the CDR3: TGTGCCAGCAGTCCTCCCGGGAGAGGGGATCAGCCCCAGCATTTT. Its protein is CASSPPGRGDQPQHF. The chain couples TRBV6-1 to TRBJ1-5; a weak D match, TRBD1 (5 bases). Germline-derived CDR1 and CDR2 are MNHNS and SASEGT. V was shortened by 5 bases and J by 5 bases, with 16 bases between the two germline ends. The CDR3 contains 15 residues.

This clonotype came up a few times. CDR3 protein: CSVESGNYGYTF. As DNA, the CDR3 is TGCAGCGTTGAATCAGGGAACTATGGCTACACCTTC. The rearrangement joins TRBV29-1 to TRBJ1-2, with a tentative D call TRBD1 (5 bases). V lost 2 bases and J lost 2, with 6 bases in between. Germline-derived CDR1 and CDR2 are SQVTM and ANQGSEA. The CDR3 runs to 12 residues.

By sample fraction, this clonotype is medium-sized. This chain uses TRBV5-1 with TRBJ2-5; 8 nucleotides match TRBD2. Trimming at V came to 7 bases and at J to 4 bases, leaving 12 bases not matched to a gene. The CDR3 spans 15 residues. In germline, CDR1 is SGHRS, CDR2 YFSETQ. In DNA, the CDR3 is TGCGCCAGCCATCCGCTCGGGAGGGGAGGAGAGACCCAGTACTTC. It is translated as CASHPLGRGGETQYF.

The J gene is TRBJ1-1, the V gene TRBV29-1; D remains ambiguous. The ends were cut back, 4 bases at V and 0 bases at J, with 12 bases in the middle. CDR1 and CDR2 (germline): SQVTM, ANQGSEA. CDR3 length equals 14 residues. DNA of the CDR3: TGCAGCGTTGTTCGCACCGTGGTGAACACTGAAGCTTTCTTT. Its translation is CSVVRTVVNTEAFF.

This chain links TRBV6-1 with TRBJ2-3; 9 bases agree with TRBD1. Per the germline V gene, CDR1 is MNHNS and CDR2 is SASEGT. CDR3 size: 15 residues. Losses at the gene ends were 6 bases for V and 2 bases for J; bases not matched to a gene: 6. The CDR3 loop is CASSIDRGITDTQYF. The CDR3 nucleotides are TGTGCCAGCAGCATAGACAGGGGGATCACAGATACGCAGTATTTT.

This clonotype was counted between two and nine times. The chain employs TRBV2 and TRBJ1-5; D is perhaps TRBD1 (5 bases). This CDR3 is built from 13 residues. The germline V and J ends were trimmed by 6 bases and 5 bases, with 11 bases remaining between them. CDR1 and CDR2 (germline): SNHLY, FYNNEI. The CDR3 here is CASRTGPHQPQHF. CDR3 DNA: TGTGCCAGCAGGACGGGACCTCATCAGCCCCAGCATTTT.

This clonotype was seen a few times. The chain couples TRBV20-1 to TRBJ1-5, with D possibly matching TRBD1 (5 bases). Trimming took 0 bases from V and 2 from J, leaving 8 bases between them. The CDR3 has 14 residues. Germline assignment: CDR1 DFQATT and CDR2 SNEGSKA (reference sequence). Here the CDR3 DNA reads TGCAGTGCTAGAGATCGCAGGGGCAATCAGCCCCAGCATTTT. Translated: CSARDRRGNQPQHF.

The chain is built from TRBV5-1 and TRBJ2-7; D might be TRBD1 (5 bases). The germline CDR1 and CDR2 sequences are SGHRS and YFSETQ. This CDR3 has 15 amino acids. V gave up 3 bases and J gave up 2 bases, with 15 bases separating them. The CDR3 bases are TGCGCCAGCAGCTACGGGCTCGACAGAGCCTACGAGCAGTACTTC. It codes for CASSYGLDRAYEQYF.

This clonotype was seen more than once but under ten times. The V call is TRBV10-3, the J call TRBJ1-6; D call uncertain. Deletions cut 0 bases from V and 9 bases from J, with 6 bases between. The CDR3 consists of 13 residues. CDR1 and CDR2 from the germline V gene are ENHRY and SYGVKD. The CDR3 DNA is TGTGCCATCAGTGAGTCGGGGTTTTCACCCCTCCACTTT. The encoded protein is CAISESGFSPLHF.

This chain joins TRBV3-1 and TRBJ1-5; D possibly corresponds to TRBD1 (6 bases). In germline, CDR1 is LGHDT, CDR2 YNNKEL (reference sequence). V was cut by 4 bases and J by 9 bases, with 19 bases left in between. This CDR3 region has 15 residues. The CDR3 protein is CASSLGQEGAWPQHF. CDR3 nucleotide sequence: TGTGCCAGCAGCCTGGGACAAGAAGGAGCGTGGCCCCAGCATTTT.